These T cell receptor beta chains were read from a single sample in a study of T cells in Graves' hyperthyroidism and ophthalmopathy. TCRdb re-analysed the multiplex PCR reads in MiXCR, keeping a single row per CDR3 protein. The table shows 300,000 to 400,000 distinct CDR3 sequences, with roughly a fifth occurring only once. The sample comprised blood. These TCRs come from a woman aged 45-59 years with Graves' hyperthyroidism. CDR3s include the opening cysteine and the closing phenylalanine or tryptophan. The order of the fields is V gene, D gene, J gene, clone size, CDR3 DNA, CDR3 protein. A D gene is named only where the DNA matches it firmly. The size field is filled for only some rows; it gives once, few, many or a size class.

V: TRBV6-2/TRBV6-3
D: NA
J: TRBJ2-7
size: many
DNA: TGTGCCAGCAGTCCACAGGGTCGGAGCTCCTACGAGCAGTACTTC
CDR3: CASSPQGRSSYEQYF

V: TRBV6-6
D: NA
J: TRBJ1-6
size: many
DNA: TGTGCCAGCAGTTACTCGTTCTTTGAGGGACGCAATTCACCCCTCCACTTT
CDR3: CASSYSFFEGRNSPLHF

V: TRBV12-3/TRBV12-4
D: NA
J: TRBJ2-2
size: many
DNA: TGTGCCAGCAGTTTGAGGGGGGCGGACACCGGGGAGCTGTTTTTT
CDR3: CASSLRGADTGELFF

V: TRBV7-9
D: NA
J: TRBJ1-4
size: few
DNA: TGTGCCAGCAGCGGCAGGGAGAATACTAATGAAAAACTGTTTTTT
CDR3: CASSGRENTNEKLFF

V: TRBV18
D: NA
J: TRBJ1-3
size: NA
DNA: TGTGCCAGCTCACCGTTAAGGGAGACAGGAGGAAACACCATATATTTT
CDR3: CASSPLRETGGNTIYF

V: TRBV6-1
D: TRBD1
J: TRBJ2-5
size: many
DNA: TGTGCCAGCAGTCGAGGACAGGTCGTCCAAGAGACCCAGTACTTC
CDR3: CASSRGQVVQETQYF

V: TRBV12-3/TRBV12-4
D: NA
J: TRBJ1-4
size: NA
DNA: TGTGCCAGCAGTCCCGACGGGCGTAATGAAAAACTGTTTTTT
CDR3: CASSPDGRNEKLFF

V: TRBV12-3/TRBV12-4
D: NA
J: TRBJ1-2
size: NA
DNA: TGTGCCAGCAGTTTAGGGGAGTGGAACTATGGCTACACCTTC
CDR3: CASSLGEWNYGYTF

V: TRBV29-1
D: NA
J: TRBJ2-1
size: few
DNA: TGCAGCGCCTCAGGGTCCAATGAGCAGTTCTTC
CDR3: CSASGSNEQFF

V: TRBV28
D: NA
J: TRBJ1-5
size: many
DNA: TGTGCCAGCAGTTTAAGGGCACCAGATAGCAATCAGCCCCAGCATTTT
CDR3: CASSLRAPDSNQPQHF

V: TRBV27
D: TRBD1
J: TRBJ1-5
size: many
DNA: TGTGCCAGCAGTTTCTTAGGGGGCCAATTTCATCAGCCCCAGCATTTT
CDR3: CASSFLGGQFHQPQHF

V: TRBV3-1
D: TRBD1
J: TRBJ2-5
size: few
DNA: TGTGCCAGCAGTCCGTCGGGACAGGACGAAGAGACCCAGTACTTC
CDR3: CASSPSGQDEETQYF

V: TRBV7-2
D: NA
J: TRBJ2-3
size: many
DNA: TGTGCCAGCGGTGGCCGGAGGGCCTCAGGGACAGATACGCAGTATTTT
CDR3: CASGGRRASGTDTQYF

V: TRBV19
D: NA
J: TRBJ2-1
size: NA
DNA: TGTGCCAGTAGGCCCCCTCGGAGGGGGGAGCAGTTCTTC
CDR3: CASRPPRRGEQFF

V: TRBV7-9
D: TRBD1
J: TRBJ2-7
size: NA
DNA: TGTGCCAGCAGCTTTGGGACAGTGTTTTCCTACGAGCAGTACTTC
CDR3: CASSFGTVFSYEQYF

V: TRBV5-6
D: NA
J: TRBJ2-1
size: few
DNA: TGTGCCAGCAGCTTGGTATCGGGACCCTACAATGAGCAGTTCTTC
CDR3: CASSLVSGPYNEQFF

V: TRBV6-1
D: NA
J: TRBJ1-5
size: many
DNA: TGTGCCAGCAGATGGGAGTCGGGGAATCAGCCCCAGCATTTT
CDR3: CASRWESGNQPQHF

V: TRBV7-6
D: TRBD2
J: TRBJ2-5
size: NA
DNA: TGTGCCAGCAGCCCGTGGGGGGGGACCCAGTACTTC
CDR3: CASSPWGGTQYF

V: TRBV11-2
D: TRBD2
J: TRBJ2-5
size: NA
DNA: TGTGCCAGCAGCTTAGAATGGGCTAGCGGGAACAAGAAGACCCAGTACTTC
CDR3: CASSLEWASGNKKTQYF

V: TRBV7-2
D: NA
J: TRBJ2-7
size: many
DNA: TGTGCCAGCAGCCGAAGGGCCCGAGGCGACGAGCAGTACTTC
CDR3: CASSRRARGDEQYF

V: TRBV7-2
D: NA
J: TRBJ1-5
size: many
DNA: TGTGCCAGCAGCTTAGCCAAGAGCAATCAGCCCCAGCATTTT
CDR3: CASSLAKSNQPQHF

V: TRBV7-2
D: TRBD1
J: TRBJ2-1
size: NA
DNA: TGTGCCAGCATCCAACCGGGACAGGGAAGGCATGAGCAGTTCTTC
CDR3: CASIQPGQGRHEQFF

V: TRBV19
D: NA
J: TRBJ2-1
size: few
DNA: TGTGCCAGTAGTATAGGAGCAGGGAGTGAGCAGTTCTTC
CDR3: CASSIGAGSEQFF

V: TRBV6-1
D: TRBD1
J: TRBJ1-1
size: NA
DNA: TGTGCCAGTGACAGGGTAGCTGAAGCTTTCTTT
CDR3: CASDRVAEAFF

V: TRBV29-1
D: NA
J: TRBJ2-6
size: few
DNA: TGCAGCGTTTTAGGGGGTTCTGGGGCCAACGTCCTGACTTTC
CDR3: CSVLGGSGANVLTF

V: TRBV18
D: NA
J: TRBJ2-1
size: NA
DNA: TGTGCCAGCTCTCCCTATAATGGACAGACTAATGAGCAGTTCTTC
CDR3: CASSPYNGQTNEQFF

V: TRBV20-1
D: NA
J: TRBJ1-6
size: few
DNA: TGCAGTGCTAAGCTGGTCATCGGTAATTCACCCCTCCACTTT
CDR3: CSAKLVIGNSPLHF

V: TRBV4-1
D: NA
J: TRBJ1-1
size: once
DNA: TGCGCCAGCGGCCAGGGACCCATGAACACTGAAGCTTTCTTT
CDR3: CASGQGPMNTEAFF

V: TRBV6-1
D: TRBD1
J: TRBJ1-1
size: many
DNA: TGTGCCAGCAGTTCGACAGGGAAGATACGAAACACTGAAGCTTTCTTT
CDR3: CASSSTGKIRNTEAFF

V: TRBV28
D: NA
J: TRBJ1-3
size: NA
DNA: TGTGCCAGCAGTTTGTCAGGGAGATTGGACACCATATATTTT
CDR3: CASSLSGRLDTIYF

V: TRBV18
D: TRBD1
J: TRBJ1-3
size: few
DNA: TGTGCCAGCTCACCTTCCGGGACAGCGGGAAACACCATATATTTT
CDR3: CASSPSGTAGNTIYF

V: TRBV28
D: TRBD1
J: TRBJ2-5
size: few
DNA: TGTGCCAGCAGTTTAGCCGACAGGGGAGAGACCCAGTACTTC
CDR3: CASSLADRGETQYF

V: TRBV2
D: NA
J: TRBJ1-5
size: many
DNA: TGTGCCAGCAGCGCACTAGGACAGCCCCAGCATTTT
CDR3: CASSALGQPQHF

V: TRBV5-1
D: TRBD1
J: TRBJ1-2
size: many
DNA: TGCGCCAGCAGCTTGGACAGGGGGCCCTATGGCTACACCTTC
CDR3: CASSLDRGPYGYTF

V: TRBV24-1
D: TRBD1
J: TRBJ2-5
size: many
DNA: TGTGCCACCAGTGGGACAGGGGCCCAAGAGACCCAGTACTTC
CDR3: CATSGTGAQETQYF

V: TRBV7-2
D: TRBD2
J: TRBJ2-7
size: NA
DNA: TGTGCCAGCAGCCCCTCCGGGGGGTCAGCCTACGAGCAGTACTTC
CDR3: CASSPSGGSAYEQYF

V: TRBV24-1
D: TRBD1
J: TRBJ2-2
size: NA
DNA: TGTGCCACCAGTGAGGGACAGGGGAACACCGGGGAGCTGTTTTTT
CDR3: CATSEGQGNTGELFF